This is a list of T cell receptor beta chains from one sample in a study of T cell changes during pregnancy in multiple sclerosis. Sequencing was performed with immunoSEQ multiplex PCR; in TCRdb, only in-frame clones are kept and a portion is missing. The repertoire includes roughly 37,000 clones, about nine tenths of them detected once, and about 0.45% sits in the top ten. The sequencing here drew on CD4+ T cells from peripheral blood mononuclear cells, taken in the second trimester of pregnancy. These receptors were collected from a female donor in good health, enrolled as a control in a pregnancy study. The CDR3 runs from the conserved cysteine through the conserved F or W. A D gene is named only where the DNA matches it firmly. Rows give clone size only sometimes, using once, few, many, or a class for an expanded clone.

clone_size,d_call,j_call,v_call,cdr3_aa,cdr3_nt
.,TRBD1,TRBJ1-4,TRBV30,CAWTPQGGEKLFF,TGTGCCTGGACCCCACAGGGGGGTGAAAAACTGTTTTTT
.,TRBD1,TRBJ1-3,TRBV27,CASKSGRDSSGNTIYF,TGTGCCAGCAAATCAGGACGGGACAGCTCTGGAAACACCATATATTTT
.,.,TRBJ2-5,TRBV19,CASSRAAGQETQYF,TGTGCCAGTAGCCGGGCGGCGGGACAAGAGACCCAGTACTTC
few,TRBD1,TRBJ1-2,TRBV5-1,CASNRDRGSYGYTF,TGCGCCAGCAACCGGGACAGGGGATCCTATGGCTACACCTTC
.,TRBD2,TRBJ2-1,TRBV2,CASIRGRERNEQFF,TGTGCCAGCATCCGCGGGCGGGAGAGGAATGAGCAGTTCTTC
.,.,TRBJ2-6,TRBV6-1,CASSLESGANVLTF,TGTGCCAGCAGTCTGGAGTCTGGGGCCAACGTCCTGACTTTC
.,.,TRBJ2-6,TRBV7-6,CASSLITRDKNLPWSGANVLTF,TGTGCCAGCAGCTTAATCACCCGGGACAAAAACCTCCCCTGGTCTGGGGCCAACGTCCTGACTTTC
.,TRBD2,TRBJ2-2,TRBV4-2,CASSQRGLAGRGGTGELFF,TGTGCCAGCAGCCAGAGGGGACTAGCGGGAAGAGGGGGAACCGGGGAGCTGTTTTTT
.,.,TRBJ2-2,TRBV18,CASSPQGEAGELFF,TGTGCCAGCTCACCACAGGGAGAGGCCGGGGAGCTGTTTTTT
once,.,TRBJ1-1,TRBV7-3,CASSSQKNTEAFF,TGTGCCAGCAGCTCCCAGAAGAACACTGAAGCTTTCTTT
medium-sized,TRBD2,TRBJ2-2,TRBV10-3,CAISEGRLAGDTGELFF,TGTGCCATCAGTGAAGGGAGACTAGCGGGAGACACCGGGGAGCTGTTTTTT
.,.,TRBJ2-7,TRBV28,CASSFLPGFYEQYF,TGTGCCAGCAGCTTTCTCCCAGGTTTCTACGAGCAGTACTTC
once,.,TRBJ2-4,TRBV7-8,CASSLGDSLAKNIQYF,TGTGCCAGCAGCTTAGGGGACTCCTTAGCCAAAAACATTCAGTACTTC
.,.,TRBJ1-6,TRBV5-5,CASSLVREAPLHF,TGTGCCAGCAGCTTAGTCAGGGAGGCACCCCTCCACTTT
.,.,TRBJ2-7,TRBV28,CASSLGGSYEQYF,TGTGCCAGCAGTTTAGGGGGGAGCTACGAGCAGTACTTC
.,.,TRBJ2-1,TRBV19,CASNRRDWLNEQFF,TGTGCCAGTAACCGCCGGGACTGGCTCAATGAGCAGTTCTTC
.,.,TRBJ2-1,TRBV5-1,CASSATGQPSSYNEQFF,TGCGCCAGCAGCGCCACTGGACAGCCGTCGAGTTACAATGAGCAGTTCTTC
.,TRBD1,TRBJ1-4,TRBV7-2,CASSSFQGAGEKLFF,TGTGCCAGCAGCTCATTCCAGGGGGCAGGTGAAAAACTGTTTTTT
.,.,TRBJ1-2,TRBV7-9,CASSRSEEGYTF,TGTGCCAGCAGCCGAAGCGAGGAAGGCTACACCTTC
.,TRBD1,TRBJ1-4,TRBV11-2,CASSPPGGGREKLFF,TGTGCCAGCAGCCCCCCAGGGGGTGGGCGGGAAAAACTGTTTTTT
.,TRBD2,TRBJ2-5,TRBV10-3,CAISPGTSGGYQETQYF,TGTGCCATCAGCCCCGGGACTAGCGGGGGGTACCAAGAGACCCAGTACTTC
.,TRBD1,TRBJ1-1,TRBV2,CASSKDRVAEAFF,TGTGCCAGCAGTAAAGACAGGGTCGCTGAAGCTTTCTTT
once,.,TRBJ2-1,TRBV19,CASSPTRGNEQFF,TGTGCCAGTAGTCCGACCAGGGGCAATGAGCAGTTCTTC
.,TRBD2,TRBJ2-3,TRBV7-9,CASSIGSPGGSTDTQYF,TGTGCCAGCAGCATTGGTTCCCCGGGGGGTTCGACAGATACGCAGTATTTT
medium-sized,.,TRBJ1-5,TRBV6-4,CASSEQPFNQPQHF,TGTGCCAGCAGTGAACAGCCTTTCAATCAGCCCCAGCATTTT
.,TRBD1,TRBJ2-1,TRBV4-2,CASSQESGRTGRINEQFF,TGTGCCAGCAGCCAAGAAAGCGGAAGGACAGGGAGGATCAATGAGCAGTTCTTC
.,.,TRBJ2-3,TRBV11-2,CASSLQGLGSDTQYF,TGTGCCAGCAGCCTACAGGGTCTTGGGTCAGATACGCAGTATTTT
.,TRBD2,TRBJ2-3,TRBV7-3,CASSSRLAGDRTDTQYF,TGTGCCAGCAGCTCAAGACTAGCGGGGGATCGCACAGATACGCAGTATTTT
.,.,TRBJ1-2,TRBV5-1,CASSFGEGYYGYTF,TGCGCCAGCAGCTTCGGAGAGGGTTACTATGGCTACACCTTC
once,.,TRBJ2-3,TRBV7-2,CASSPTGTDTQYF,TGTGCCAGCAGCCCAACGGGCACAGATACGCAGTATTTT
.,TRBD1,TRBJ2-2,TRBV2,CASSEDRGSTGELFF,TGTGCCAGCAGCGAAGACAGGGGTAGTACCGGGGAGCTGTTTTTT
.,.,TRBJ2-7,TRBV11-3,CASSLDRQRLYEQYF,TGTGCCAGCAGCTTAGATAGACAGAGGCTCTACGAGCAGTACTTC
.,TRBD2,TRBJ2-7,TRBV19,CASKTSGRSREQYF,TGTGCCAGTAAGACTAGCGGGAGGTCGAGGGAGCAGTACTTC
.,.,TRBJ1-6,TRBV7-9,CASSLASGGDSPLHF,TGTGCCAGCAGCTTGGCGAGTGGAGGAGATTCACCCCTCCACTTT
.,.,TRBJ2-3,TRBV5-5,CASSLDIRPTDTQYF,TGTGCCAGCAGCCTCGACATACGGCCCACAGATACGCAGTATTTT
.,.,TRBJ2-5,TRBV7-3,CASRPGNQETQYF,TGTGCCAGCAGGCCCGGTAACCAAGAGACCCAGTACTTC
.,.,TRBJ1-4,TRBV5-1,CASSLLGGTPNEKLFF,TGCGCCAGTAGCTTATTAGGGGGTACGCCTAATGAAAAACTGTTTTTT
.,TRBD2,TRBJ2-5,TRBV6-5,CASSYSGLVVETQYF,TGTGCCAGCAGTTACTCAGGACTAGTGGTCGAGACCCAGTACTTC
.,TRBD1,TRBJ2-7,TRBV4-1,CASSQERTGGNYEQYF,TGCGCCAGCAGCCAAGAAAGGACAGGGGGCAACTACGAGCAGTACTTC
.,TRBD1,TRBJ1-6,TRBV23-1,CASSRRTGGSRPLHF,TGCGCCAGCAGTCGCAGGACAGGGGGCTCTAGACCCCTCCACTTT